The source of this T cell receptor (beta chain) is a study of Tregs in tolerant kidney transplant recipients. TCRdb's copy holds only in-frame clones and misses some; the assay was immunoSEQ multiplex PCR. The sample records fewer than 20,000 clones, 75% to 85% being singletons. Study-wide results and limits: This study did not directly address biological reproducibility. Activated donor B cell expansion appeared to reveal the most relevant donor-specific TCRbeta repertoire.

CD4+CD25+CD127- Tregs, CD4+CD25- non-Tregs, CD4 and CD8 cells were sorted. Before regulatory T cell sorting, thawed PBMCs rested overnight at 37°C in around 180 IU/ml IL-2. Germline V gene sequence: CDR1 SGHDT, CDR2 YYEEEE. This CDR3 has 14 amino acids. The V gene end was trimmed by 3 bases and the J gene end by 11 bases; junction bases not matched to a gene: 12. To note about this clone: Its antigen is unknown.

This TCR derives from a human donor in good health. The chain links TRBV5-6 to TRBJ2-3, with TRBD1 identical over 7 bases. The sample comprised Tregs from blood. The CDR3, as DNA: TGTGCCAGCAGCTCCGGACAGGCTGGAGGTAGGCAGTATTTT. Translation: CASSSGQAGGRQYF.